This T cell receptor (beta chain) was captured in a study of regulatory T cells in long-lasting Graves disease (dated by TCRdb to about 2021). Regarding the study in general: Persistent Graves' disease meant more than 5 years of antithyroid drug treatment with TSH receptor autoantibodies that stayed positive. The study was registered as a clinical trial and conducted in China. TCR sequencing covered approximately 13 persistent and approximately 20 newly diagnosed Graves' disease patients, around 35 samples in total. This study used TCR sequencing and RNA sequencing of peripheral blood to compare persistent Graves' disease patients against newly diagnosed Graves' disease patients. In the clinical cohort, patients with persistent Graves' disease had used antithyroid drugs for an average of about 9.4 years. General study outcomes and caveats: Persistent disease showed preferential use of TRBV28, TRBJ1-2 and TRBJ2-5, whereas newly diagnosed disease favored TRBV20-1 and TRBJ2-1. Sequencing and analysis were restricted to the TCR beta chain. Because the primary lesion, thyroid tissue, could not be accessed, the study looked at peripheral blood alone. Lower TCR Shannon entropy and fewer highly expanded clones were observed in persistent Graves' disease patients than in newly diagnosed patients, which suggested clonal expansion. A larger number of public clonotypes was shared among persistent patients (more than 2,500) than among newly diagnosed patients (around 880). The authors acknowledged the small sample size as a limitation that may reduce accuracy.

Library generation was performed with multiplex PCR. For sequencing, an Illumina HiSeq 4000 was employed. TCR beta libraries were built with iRepertoire HTBI primers and Arm-PCR amplification of CDR3 regions. Before sequencing, the PCR products went through gel purification. For the original study's pipeline: Across samples, around 58 TRBV and roughly 13 TRBJ segments were identified and used for gene usage analysis of CDR3 amino acid clonotypes. Filtered high-quality paired reads were merged into contigs using COPE and FqMerger. Contigs were aligned with BLAST to IMGT TRBV, TRBD and TRBJ reference genes, and CDR3 was defined per IMGT. Any clonotype with a frequency above 0.1% was classified as a highly expanded clone. Shannon entropy was used to measure repertoire diversity, and the Gini coefficient was used to measure V-J evenness. Public clonotypes were defined as clonotypes shared by more than one individual. Through fastp at Q25 and MiXCR, TCRdb rebuilt clones from the public reads, retaining in-frame beta chains. Merged by CDR3 protein, the rows form single entries marked with the most common genes and DNA. What appears here as the V and J calls and clone size reflects TCRdb's work, not the paper's. The sample table holds about 470,000 distinct CDR3 sequences, of which about 22% were seen once. The top ten clonotypes cover about 7% of the sample.

Via the germline V gene (reference sequence), CDR1 is LGHDT and CDR2 YNNKEL. The CDR3 adds up to 13 amino acids, both ends counted. About this clonotype itself: Its antigen remains unidentified. This may be a read error, as it is one base from a much larger clone. Since no conserved phenylalanine or tryptophan closes the CDR3, a read error is the likely cause. The DNA is left out, because the CDR3 cannot be placed on it with certainty; the CDR3 is given as TCRdb lists it.

This specimen's time point label, interpreted: persistent/refractory GD, antithyroid drugs over 5 years with positive TRAb. RNA was extracted from PBMCs in TRIzol for both TCR sequencing and RNA sequencing. The diagnosis of Graves' disease was made according to American Thyroid Association guidelines. Recruitment of patients was carried out at an endocrinology department in Xi'an, China. Each patient gave about 9.1 milliliters of peripheral blood, collected in an EDTA anticoagulant tube. Ficoll Paque Plus density gradient separation was used to isolate PBMCs, and no further T cell sorting was done. An Agilent 2100 Bioanalyzer and agarose gel were used to check RNA quality, while a NanoDrop 2000 measured RNA concentration.

This clonotype was obtained from a female donor with Graves disease. Specimen: peripheral blood mononuclear cells (PBMCs), collected when the disease was refractory, from a patient treated with antithyroid drugs. The sequence links TRBV3-1 to TRBJ1-2; the table's TRBD1 call for D was not verified on the DNA. CDR3 region: CASSQDRQGLHTL.